Listed here are 2 T cell receptor beta chains from one sample, sequenced in a study of identical twins. MiXCR, run by TCRdb on the 5' RACE reads, gives a single entry per CDR3 protein. The sample has roughly 1,500,000 distinct CDR3 sequences; less than 40% are singletons. The sample taken for sequencing was cord blood. The receptors here all came from a newborn girl in good health.

In this sample, this clonotype turned up many times. The chain joins TRBV11-2 to TRBJ1-6, with D uncertain. CDR1 is SGHAT, CDR2 FQNNGV, per germline. The CDR3 is made up of 13 amino acids. Trimming cost V 5 bases and J 3 bases, with 5 bases left between them. CDR3 DNA sequence: TGTGCCAGCAGCCTGGACTATAATTCACCCCTCCACTTT. Translated, it gives CASSLDYNSPLHF. Full variable domain (rest looked up from reference TRBV11-2 and TRBJ1-6): EAGVAQSPRYKIIEKRQSVAFWCNPISGHATLYWYQQILGQGPKLLIQFQNNGVVDDSQLPKDRFSAERLKGVDSTLKIQPAKLEDSAVYLCASSLDYNSPLHFGNGTRLTVT.

In this sample, this clonotype turned up a few times. The chain has TRBV20-1 and TRBJ1-1, with 9 bases aligning to TRBD1. The CDR3 has 13 amino acids. V lost 4 bases and J lost 6; bases outside the gene matches: 6. Germline-derived CDR1 and CDR2 are DFQATT and SNEGSKA (reference sequence). The CDR3 is CSATTRQGAEAFF. The CDR3 region has the DNA TGCAGTGCTACCACCCGACAGGGGGCTGAAGCTTTCTTT.